This T cell receptor beta chain was sequenced during a study of cytomegalovirus exposure and HLA in healthy donors. Across the study: Earlier work reported 117 million unique TCR beta sequences from about 170 million T cells.

This clone was detected only a few times. Antigen unknown. Findings and caveats of the study: V- and J-gene trimming in TCR beta was tied to a missense DCLRE1C variant by an analysis performed later. Several of the most significant clusters appeared linked to common viral pathogens, based on a later analysis.

The CDR3 extends over 17 amino acids. The germline V gene encodes CDR1 MGHRA and CDR2 YSYEKL. The V gene end was trimmed by 4 bases and the J gene end by 6 bases; junction bases not matched to a gene: 12. Amplification used 60 Vbeta primers and 13 Jbeta primers. Here immunoSEQ multiplex PCR was the method, and the copy in TCRdb shows in-frame clones only, minus some. The repertoire holds under 200,000 clones, with approximately 11% as singletons. Sequenced: PBMCs. V and J are TRBV4-1 and TRBJ2-3, with 11 bases aligning to TRBD2. The sequence was collected from a man between 45 and 60 years old in good health and CMV-seropositive. The CDR3 DNA sequence: TGCGCCAGCAGCCTTGCAATAGCGGGGGGGCCCCCCGATACGCAGTATTTT. This sequence encodes CASSLAIAGGPPDTQYF.